This T cell receptor beta chain was identified during a study of shared clonotypes between healthy human individuals. This table comes from immunoSEQ multiplex PCR, and its TCRdb copy is limited to in-frame clones, with some not included. Of nearly 1,000,000 clones detected, 60% to 85% appear once; the ten largest clones hold over 1.3%. The germline CDR1 and CDR2 sequences are MGHDK and SYGVNS. V gave up 3 bases and J gave up 4 bases, with 16 bases separating them. The length of the CDR3 is 16 residues. None of the donors, who were healthy HIV-negative adults, had recently had acute infections or vaccinations. The sample holds one count of this clone.

This rearrangement joins TRBV25-1 to TRBJ1-3; maybe TRBD1 (6 bases). The TCR originated in a man younger than 35 in good health. The sample consisted of memory CD4+ T cells sorted from blood. Described subset: CD45RA-negative fraction. CDR3 bases: TGTGCCAGCAGTGATCGGCCAGGGGTCATAGGAAACACCATATATTTT. Translating it yields CASSDRPGVIGNTIYF.